These 21 T cell receptor beta chains share one sample of origin, sequenced in a study of vaccination and CD4 T cells after COVID-19. The antigens of these receptors remain unknown. The treatment: approximately nine-day PBMC culture with coronavirus spike peptide pools or control peptides (ViraFEST assay). The Oncomine TCR Beta short-read assay generated sequence data from the DNA of cultured CD4+ T cells. TCRdb itself ran the PCR reads through MiXCR, one entry per CDR3 protein. The sample yields 15,000 to 20,000 distinct CDR3 sequences, roughly half seen once. The material sequenced was CD4+ T cells from blood, cultured in vitro, taken after SARS-CoV-2 vaccination. The receptors derive from a human donor who had recovered from COVID-19.

V usage is TRBV11-3 and J usage is TRBJ2-7, with D perhaps TRBD1 (6 bases). This CDR3 is built from 15 residues. V was pared by 4 bases and J by 3 bases, with 16 bases between. Germline lookup yields CDR1 SGHNT and CDR2 YENEEA. In nucleotides, the CDR3 is TGTGCCAGCAGCTCCAGCGCCGGCAGGGGCTACGAGCAGTACTTC. Translation: CASSSSAGRGYEQYF.

The chain couples TRBV25-1 to TRBJ2-1; 10 nucleotides agree with TRBD1. The CDR3 length is 15 residues. Germline V gene data show CDR1 as MGHDK and CDR2 as SYGVNS. V lost 6 bases and J lost 7; bases outside the gene matches: 9. CDR3 loop: CASSRDRGVGNEQFF. In DNA form, the CDR3 reads TGTGCCAGCAGCCGGGACAGGGGAGTTGGGAATGAGCAGTTCTTC.

The V gene is TRBV29-1, the J gene TRBJ1-2; D call uncertain. This CDR3 comprises 13 residues. Germline values: CDR1 SQVTM, CDR2 ANQGSEA. V dropped 0 bases and J dropped 2 bases, with 7 bases sitting between them. The CDR3 nucleotides read TGCAGCGTTGAAGAGCAACCAAACTATGGCTACACCTTC. Translation: CSVEEQPNYGYTF.

The chain combines TRBV7-2 with TRBJ2-3; 8 nucleotides align to TRBD2. The CDR3 sequence is 15 residues long. V was pared by 4 bases and J by 5 bases, with 8 bases of the junction left unmatched. Germline-derived CDR1 and CDR2 are SGHTA and FQGNSA. The CDR3 coding sequence is TGTGCCAGCAGCTCGCCCGCGGGGGGAATAGATACGCAGTATTTT. Amino acid sequence: CASSSPAGGIDTQYF.

This clonotype turned up a few times. V and J are TRBV6-5 and TRBJ2-7; D gene ambiguous. The CDR3 is 10 amino acids. Trimming shortened V by 5 bases and J by 3 bases, and 2 bases separated the two germline ends. CDR1 and CDR2 (germline): MNHEY, SVGAGI. CDR3 in DNA: TGTGCCAGCAGTCACTACGAGCAGTACTTC. Protein product: CASSHYEQYF.

The CDR3 DNA sequence: TGCAGTGCTAAGACAGGGAACTATGGCTACACCTTC. Translated: CSAKTGNYGYTF. This chain links TRBV20-1 with TRBJ1-2; 7 bases agree with TRBD1. Germline V CDR1 and CDR2: DFQATT, SNEGSKA (reference sequence). The CDR3 runs to 12 residues. The junction had 1 base not matched to a gene; V was cut back by 4 bases and J by 2 bases.

This clonotype is medium-sized within its sample. The chain links TRBV20-1 to TRBJ1-6, with no clear D. The CDR3 consists of 15 residues. V was shortened by 3 bases and J by 9 bases, with 18 bases between the two germline ends. The germline CDR1 and CDR2 sequences are DFQATT and SNEGSKA (reference sequence). CDR3 protein: CSASLSSLFGSPLHF. The CDR3 DNA reads as TGCAGTGCTAGCCTCTCCAGCCTTTTCGGTTCACCCCTCCACTTT.

This clonotype was detected a few times. The rearrangement joins TRBV7-8 to TRBJ2-3; TRBD1 agrees at 7 bases. Germline values: CDR1 SGHVS, CDR2 FQNEAQ. This CDR3 spans 14 amino acids. V shed 3 bases, J shed 1 base, and the junction held 1 base outside the gene matches. This chain's CDR3 is CASSFGTGTDTQYF. CDR3 in DNA: TGTGCCAGCAGCTTCGGGACAGGCACAGATACGCAGTATTTT.

The chain carries TRBV12-3 or TRBV12-4 and TRBJ2-5; 9 bases map to TRBD2. This CDR3 has 15 residues. J lost 5 bases, V lost 1 base, and 5 bases had no gene match. The CDR3 DNA reads as TGTGCCAGCAGTTTAGGCGGGGGGGCCGGGGAGACCCAGTACTTC. This sequence encodes CASSLGGGAGETQYF.

The chain links TRBV20-1 to TRBJ2-7; 11 nucleotides align to TRBD2. CDR1 and CDR2 from the germline V gene are DFQATT and SNEGSKA (reference sequence). The CDR3 is made up of 13 amino acids. Germline trimming cut 5 bases from V and 8 bases from J; bases unmatched to any gene: 8. DNA for the CDR3: TGCAGTGCTGAACTAGCGGGAGTAGGTCAGCAGTACTTC. Its protein product is CSAELAGVGQQYF.

This clonotype was detected a few times. Because the CDR3's place on the DNA is in doubt, the DNA is left out and the CDR3 is given as listed by TCRdb. The genes are TRBV6-1 and TRBJ1-1; whether TRBD1, the table's D call, matches the DNA was not checked. Both ends counted, the CDR3 spans 13 residues. CDR1 MNHNS and CDR2 SASEGT come from the germline V gene. CDR3 residues: CASILDRGTEAFF.

This clonotype was seen just once. The V and J genes are TRBV19 and TRBJ2-2; tentatively, D is TRBD1 (6 bases). The CDR3 has 15 amino acids. Germline CDR1 reads LNHDA; CDR2 reads SQIVND (reference sequence). Trimming took 7 bases from V and 5 from J, leaving 17 bases between them. CDR3 nucleotide sequence: TGTGCCAGTAAAGAACAGACAGGTCCGACCGGGGAGCTGTTTTTT. Translated: CASKEQTGPTGELFF.

V gene TRBV19 combines with J gene TRBJ2-7; D remains unclear. Germline values: CDR1 LNHDA, CDR2 SQIVND (reference sequence). Trimming pared 4 bases from V and 2 bases from J, leaving 9 bases between. CDR3 length equals 13 residues. The CDR3 nucleotides are TGTGCCAGTAGTACCCTAGGGACCTACGAGCAGTACTTC. Protein: CASSTLGTYEQYF.

The J gene is TRBJ1-5, the V gene TRBV27; D possibly corresponds to TRBD1 (5 bases). V lost 6 bases to trimming and J lost 5 bases, with 14 bases between them. The length of the CDR3 is 14 residues. Germline V CDR1 and CDR2: MNHEY, SMNVEV (reference sequence). The CDR3 nucleotides read TGTGCCAGCAGCCGAATCGGGGGGGATCAGCCCCAGCATTTT. Translation: CASSRIGGDQPQHF.

The chain employs TRBV28 and TRBJ1-2; maybe TRBD1 (6 bases). The CDR3 loop spans 14 amino acids. Germline lookup yields CDR1 MDHEN and CDR2 SYDVKM. Trimming stripped 5 bases from V and 5 bases from J, with 15 bases between. CDR3 bases: TGTGCCAGCAGTCGACGGGACATGGCATATGGCTACACCTTC. It encodes CASSRRDMAYGYTF.

The chain joins TRBV20-1 to TRBJ2-2; 8 bases line up with TRBD2. The trim removed 2 bases at V and 1 base at J, leaving 6 bases unmatched. Germline V gene data show CDR1 as DFQATT and CDR2 as SNEGSKA (reference sequence). CDR3 length equals 16 residues. The CDR3 coding sequence is TGCAGTGCTAGAACGTTGGGACTAGAGAACACCGGGGAGCTGTTTTTT. Translation: CSARTLGLENTGELFF.

This clonotype was seen more than once but under ten times. This chain joins TRBV19 and TRBJ1-1; 9 bases match TRBD1. This CDR3 region has 13 residues. CDR1 is LNHDA, CDR2 SQIVND, per germline (reference sequence). V lost 9 bases to trimming and J lost 0 bases; unmatched junction nucleotides: 2. CDR3 residues: CASGTGLNTEAFF. DNA for the CDR3: TGTGCCAGCGGGACAGGGTTGAACACTGAAGCTTTCTTT.

This clonotype came up a few times. This rearrangement joins TRBV7-8 to TRBJ1-2, with D tentatively TRBD1 (5 bases). Trimming stripped 5 bases from V and 2 bases from J, with 12 bases between. The CDR3 contains 14 residues. Germline V gene lookup returns CDR1 SGHVS and CDR2 FQNEAQ. CDR3 in amino acids: CASSLGTANYGYTF. In nucleotides, the CDR3 is TGTGCCAGCAGCCTAGGGACGGCCAACTATGGCTACACCTTC.

In its sample, this clonotype was seen a few times. This chain links TRBV20-1 with TRBJ2-5; TRBD1 might be the D (5 bases). With 7 bases removed from V and 4 bases from J, the gap between germline ends came to 13 bases. Germline loops: CDR1 DFQATT, CDR2 SNEGSKA (reference sequence). There are 12 residues in the CDR3. The CDR3 DNA follows: TGCAGTGTCAACCCTAGGGGAGAGACCCAGTACTTC. Protein sequence: CSVNPRGETQYF.

The chain recombines TRBV7-2 with TRBJ2-6, with TRBD2 identical over 9 bases. CDR1 and CDR2 from the germline V gene are SGHTA and FQGNSA. V gave up 5 bases and J gave up 0 bases; unmatched junction bases: 5. The CDR3 runs to 17 residues. The CDR3 is CASSLAGGLSGANVLTF. The CDR3 nucleotides read TGTGCCAGCAGCCTGGCGGGGGGGCTCTCTGGGGCCAACGTCCTGACTTTC.

This chain connects TRBV7-3 to TRBJ1-1; D possibly corresponds to TRBD1 (5 bases). Germline V CDR1 and CDR2: SGHTA, FQGTGA. The CDR3 runs to 15 residues. V shed 5 bases and J shed 3 bases, with 16 bases lying between them. DNA for the CDR3: TGTGCCAGCAGCAAAGAAGGGGATGTTTACACTGAAGCTTTCTTT. Translated: CASSKEGDVYTEAFF.